Following are 23 T cell receptor beta chains from one sample sequenced in a study of T cells in Graves' hyperthyroidism and ophthalmopathy. It was RNA transcripts that yielded the amplified TCR beta CDR3 regions. First-round RT-PCR of the TCR CDR3 relied on the HTBI primer set. MiXCR, run by TCRdb on the multiplex PCR reads, gives a single entry per CDR3 protein. Counted here are 300,000 to 500,000 distinct CDR3 sequences, under 15% occurring once; the ten biggest clones make up 32%. The sequenced material came from blood. The receptors here all came from a woman aged 30 to 39 with Graves' hyperthyroidism.

The chain recombines TRBV5-1 with TRBJ2-3; 8 nucleotides agree with TRBD2. V dropped 1 base and J dropped 4; count of bases not matched to a gene: 8. The CDR3 extends over 16 amino acids. Germline CDR1 reads SGHRS; CDR2 reads YFSETQ. The CDR3 DNA is TGCGCCAGCAGCTTGCGGGGTAGCGGGGTTCCAGATACGCAGTATTTT. It specifies CASSLRGSGVPDTQYF.

The chain joins TRBV20-1 to TRBJ2-7, with 7 bases aligning to TRBD2. This CDR3 is built from 15 residues. V shed 1 base, J shed 7 bases, and the junction held 13 bases outside the gene matches. Germline V gene data show CDR1 as DFQATT and CDR2 as SNEGSKA (reference sequence). This CDR3 reads CSARGGAGKEKEQYF. The CDR3 DNA follows: TGCAGTGCTAGAGGAGGAGCGGGGAAGGAGAAGGAGCAGTACTTC.

The CDR3 region is CASSRTGGPAYEQYF. The CDR3 DNA reads TGTGCCAGCTCACGGACGGGAGGGCCAGCCTACGAGCAGTACTTC. The V and J genes are TRBV18 and TRBJ2-7; 8 positions match TRBD2. There are 15 residues in the CDR3. After removal of 4 bases from V and 2 bases from J, the junction contained 7 bases not matched to a gene. Germline CDR1 KGHSH, CDR2 LQKENI.

This clonotype was observed at least ten times. V and J are TRBV3-1 and TRBJ2-3; D unclear. This CDR3 comprises 14 residues. V lost 9 bases to trimming and J lost 0 bases, with 13 bases between them. Germline V lookup: CDR1 LGHDT, CDR2 YNNKEL (reference sequence). The CDR3 DNA is TGTGCCAGTACTCCGGTACTCAGCACAGATACGCAGTATTTT. Protein product: CASTPVLSTDTQYF.

This clonotype was picked up a small number of times. A much bigger clone sits one base away, suggesting this may be a read error. V is TRBV2 and J is TRBJ1-3; 7 bases agree with TRBD1. CDR1 and CDR2 from the germline V gene are SNHLY and FYNNEI. With 5 bases clipped from V and 2 bases from J, the junction kept 3 bases outside the gene matches. The CDR3 has 14 amino acids. The CDR3 bases are TGTGCCAGCAGTTTCCAGGGGGCTGGAAACACCATATATTTT. Protein product: CASSFQGAGNTIYF.

This clonotype was counted many times. This sequence joins TRBV29-1 and TRBJ1-2; D not certain. The CDR3 length is 12 residues. V was pared by 7 bases and J by 2 bases, with 11 bases between. CDR1 and CDR2 from the germline V gene are SQVTM and ANQGSEA. The CDR3, as DNA: TGCAGCGGCATACGGGAGAACTATGGCTACACCTTC. Amino acid sequence: CSGIRENYGYTF.

CDR3 sequence: CASAVMYRGTYNEQFF. In DNA form, the CDR3 reads TGCGCCAGCGCCGTAATGTATCGAGGAACCTACAATGAGCAGTTCTTC. The chain is built from TRBV10-2 and TRBJ2-1, with no clear D. Germline CDR1 WSHSY, CDR2 SAAADI. This CDR3 has 16 residues. V lost 8 bases and J lost 2, with 19 bases in between.

This chain connects TRBV5-1 to TRBJ1-4; 9 bases line up with TRBD1. The length of the CDR3 is 15 residues. J lost 4 bases, V lost 0 bases, and 1 base had no gene match. Germline CDR1 SGHRS, CDR2 YFSETQ. As DNA, the CDR3 is TGCGCCAGCAGCTTGGCGGGACAGGGTAATGAAAAACTGTTTTTT. This encodes CASSLAGQGNEKLFF.

This chain joins TRBV5-5 and TRBJ1-5; D is perhaps TRBD1 (6 bases). Germline V gene sequence: CDR1 SGHKS, CDR2 YYEKEE (reference sequence). This CDR3 is 17 amino acids long. V dropped 5 bases and J dropped 9 bases, with 27 bases sitting between them. CDR3 loop: CASSPLPSGAPPMPQHF. CDR3 DNA sequence: TGTGCCAGCAGTCCCCTACCGTCGGGGGCCCCCCCCATGCCCCAGCATTTT.

This clonotype appeared many times. CDR3 nucleotides: TGCAGTGTTAAGACAGCAACTAATGAAAAACTGTTTTTT. It translates to CSVKTATNEKLFF. V is TRBV20-1 and J is TRBJ1-4; TRBD1 might be the D (5 bases). This CDR3 spans 13 amino acids. Looked up from germline, CDR1 is DFQATT and CDR2 is SNEGSKA (reference sequence). V lost 7 bases, J lost 0 bases, and 9 bases lay in between.

This clonotype was counted a few times. V and J are TRBV20-1 and TRBJ2-1, with 11 bases fitting TRBD2. CDR1 DFQATT and CDR2 SNEGSKA come from the germline V gene (reference sequence). There are 14 residues in the CDR3. Germline trimming cut 0 bases from V and 6 bases from J; bases unmatched to any gene: 1. For the CDR3, the DNA is TGCAGTGCTAGAGATACTAGCGGGGGCAATGAGCAGTTCTTC. Residues: CSARDTSGGNEQFF.

This clonotype was counted many times. This chain joins TRBV5-6 and TRBJ2-5, with 9 nucleotides matching TRBD2. From germline, CDR1 is SGHDT and CDR2 YYEEEE. V lost 2 bases and J lost 4; bases outside the gene matches: 3. The CDR3 runs 14 residues. CDR3 in amino acids: CASSFVSGGETQYF. The CDR3 DNA is TGTGCCAGCAGCTTTGTTAGCGGGGGAGAGACCCAGTACTTC.

This clonotype was observed a handful of times. V and J are TRBV6-1 and TRBJ2-1, with a weak D call TRBD1 (6 bases). V was trimmed by 5 bases and J by 7 bases, leaving 15 bases between them. CDR3 size: 14 residues. CDR1 is MNHNS and CDR2 is SASEGT in the germline V gene. CDR3 residues: CASSTSGVRNEQFF. Written as DNA, the CDR3 is TGTGCCAGCAGTACCTCAGGGGTGAGGAATGAGCAGTTCTTC.

The rearrangement uses TRBV14 and TRBJ2-5; perhaps TRBD2 as D (6 bases). V gave up 4 bases and J gave up 1 base, with 13 bases separating them. Germline CDR1 and CDR2: SGHDN and FVKESK. The CDR3 is 15 amino acids. The CDR3 reads CASSPWGDLQETQYF. The CDR3 coding sequence is TGTGCCAGCAGCCCTTGGGGGGACCTCCAAGAGACCCAGTACTTC.

This clonotype has a count of ten or more. V usage is TRBV28 and J usage is TRBJ2-7, with TRBD2 as a possible D gene (5 bases). This CDR3 is built from 15 residues. With 6 bases removed from V and 4 bases from J, the gap between germline ends came to 19 bases. The V gene's germline CDR1 is MDHEN and CDR2 SYDVKM. The CDR3 DNA follows: TGTGCCAGCAGGGCGGGTGGAGGTCTGGGGTACGAGCAGTACTTC. As protein: CASRAGGGLGYEQYF.

This clonotype was recorded at least ten times. The CDR3 reads CASTTLQGGRGDTEAFF. In DNA form, the CDR3 reads TGCGCCAGCACCACCCTACAGGGGGGGAGAGGAGACACTGAAGCTTTCTTT. The V gene is TRBV5-1, the J gene TRBJ1-1, with TRBD1 identical over 8 bases. The CDR3 covers 17 residues. After removal of 6 bases from V and 3 bases from J, the junction contained 16 bases not matched to a gene. Germline V gives CDR1 SGHRS, CDR2 YFSETQ.

This clonotype was recorded many times. This chain uses TRBV2 with TRBJ2-1, with a weak D call TRBD1 (6 bases). CDR1 and CDR2 from the germline V gene are SNHLY and FYNNEI. CDR3 length: 14 residues. Trimming shortened V by 6 bases and J by 5 bases, and 14 bases separated the two germline ends. The CDR3 DNA is TGTGCCAGCAGCAACCGGGACACACACAATGAGCAGTTCTTC. Translating gives CASSNRDTHNEQFF. Supplemented by reference TRBV2 and TRBJ2-1, the full variable domain reads EPEVTQTPSHQVTQMGQEVILRCVPISNHLYFYWYRQILGQKVEFLVSFYNNEISEKSEIFDDQFSVERPDGSNFTLKIRSTKLEDSAMYFCASSNRDTHNEQFFGPGTRLTVL.

This sequence joins TRBV7-9 and TRBJ2-3; no clear D gene. The CDR3 runs 13 residues. In germline, CDR1 is SEHNR, CDR2 FQNEAQ (reference sequence). Trimming removed 5 bases at V and 6 bases at J, with 12 bases between. CDR3 amino acids: CASSLSFDDTQYF. DNA of the CDR3: TGTGCCAGCAGCCTGAGTTTCGACGATACGCAGTATTTT. The full variable domain, in which reference TRBV7-9 and TRBJ2-3 provide the parts outside the CDR3, is DTGVSQNPRHKITKRGQNVTFRCDPISEHNRLYWYRQTLGQGPEFLTYFQNEAQLEKSRLLSDRFSAERPKGSFSTLEIQRTEQGDSAMYLCASSLSFDDTQYFGPGTRLTVL.

The rearrangement links TRBV18 to TRBJ2-2, with TRBD2 matching 7 bases. The CDR3 spans 17 residues. V was clipped by 3 bases and J by 1 base; unmatched bases: 8. Per the germline V gene, CDR1 is KGHSH and CDR2 is LQKENI. CDR3 coding DNA: TGTGCCAGCTCACCGGAGTTCGCGGGAGTGAACACCGGGGAGCTGTTTTTT. Translated, it gives CASSPEFAGVNTGELFF.

Many counts were recorded for this clonotype. The CDR3 is CASSGGQGNQPQHF. As DNA, the CDR3 is TGTGCCAGCAGCGGTGGACAGGGGAATCAGCCCCAGCATTTT. V is TRBV3-1 and J is TRBJ1-5, with TRBD1 matching over 9 bases. From germline, CDR1 is LGHDT and CDR2 YNNKEL (reference sequence). The V segment lost 5 bases and the J segment 4 bases; nucleotides outside the gene matches: 3. The CDR3 length is 14 residues. Filled out from reference TRBV3-1 and TRBJ1-5, the complete variable domain reads DTAVSQTPKYLVTQMGNDKSIKCEQNLGHDTMYWYKQDSKKFLKIMFSYNNKELIINETVPNRFSPKSPDKAHLNLHINSLELGDSAVYFCASSGGQGNQPQHFGDGTRLSIL.

This clonotype was found many times. The chain employs TRBV27 and TRBJ2-3, with TRBD2 identical over 11 bases. V was clipped by 6 bases and J by 2 bases; unmatched bases: 13. In germline, CDR1 is MNHEY, CDR2 SMNVEV (reference sequence). The CDR3 consists of 18 residues. The DNA for the CDR3 is TGTGCCAGCAGATCCACTAGCGGGGGTCGTCCGATCACAGATACGCAGTATTTT. Translating gives CASRSTSGGRPITDTQYF.

In its sample, this clonotype was seen many times. The chain recombines TRBV7-9 with TRBJ2-7; 8 positions match TRBD2. The CDR3 is made up of 14 amino acids. CDR1 and CDR2 from the germline V gene are SEHNR and FQNEAQ (reference sequence). The junction had 7 bases not matched to a gene; V was cut back by 6 bases and J by 3 bases. DNA of the CDR3: TGTGCCAGCAGAAGACTAGCGACTAGCTACGAGCAGTACTTC. Amino acids: CASRRLATSYEQYF. The whole variable domain, remainder taken from reference TRBV7-9 and TRBJ2-7, is DTGVSQNPRHKITKRGQNVTFRCDPISEHNRLYWYRQTLGQGPEFLTYFQNEAQLEKSRLLSDRFSAERPKGSFSTLEIQRTEQGDSAMYLCASRRLATSYEQYFGPGTRLTVT.

This clonotype came up a few times. This chain's CDR3 is CASSFGTDGEQFF. The CDR3 DNA is TGTGCCAGCAGTTTTGGTACGGACGGTGAGCAGTTCTTC. V gene TRBV12-3 or TRBV12-4 combines with J gene TRBJ2-1; D is unresolved. This CDR3 is 13 amino acids long. Deletions cut 3 bases from V and 9 bases from J, with 12 bases between.